The 12 T cell receptor beta chains below all came from one sample that was sequenced in a study of blood T cells in healthy people across ages. Through a sample-barcoded 5' primer and a J-beta primer mix, a second PCR was run for roughly 7 to 12 cycles. TCRdb independently ran MiXCR on the 5' RACE reads; one entry per CDR3 protein. The sample records 700,000 to 950,000 distinct CDR3 sequences, around 40% being singletons. Sequenced sample: blood. Receptor source: a woman aged 60 to 75 in good health.

The chain carries TRBV19 and TRBJ2-7; 9 bases are a match to TRBD2. V trimming: 5 bases; J trimming: 7 bases; junction bases outside the gene matches: 15. Germline lookup yields CDR1 LNHDA and CDR2 SQIVND (reference sequence). The CDR3 spans 16 residues. CDR3 sequence: CASSSLAGTQANEQYF. The CDR3, as DNA: TGTGCCAGTAGTTCCCTAGCGGGGACACAAGCCAATGAGCAGTACTTC.

This clonotype was detected a few times. The CDR3 region has the DNA TGCAGTGCTAGACCCCTAGGAGGGAGCTCCTACGAGCAGTACTTC. This encodes CSARPLGGSSYEQYF. The rearrangement uses TRBV20-1 and TRBJ2-7, with D perhaps TRBD2 (6 bases). The germline V gene has CDR1 DFQATT and CDR2 SNEGSKA (reference sequence). Trimming left V 2 bases short and J 0 bases short, with 14 bases between. The CDR3 consists of 15 residues.

This clonotype was found once. This chain uses TRBV11-2 with TRBJ2-3, with 9 bases that match TRBD1. CDR3 length: 17 amino acids. CDR1 is SGHAT and CDR2 is FQNNGV in the germline V gene. V gave up 4 bases and J gave up 3 bases; unmatched junction bases: 11. DNA of the CDR3: TGTGCCAGCAGCTCCTTTTTCGACAGGGGGGGTACAGATACGCAGTATTTT. Its protein is CASSSFFDRGGTDTQYF.

The gene calls are TRBV5-1 and TRBJ1-1; TRBD1 agrees at 9 bases. The ends lost 1 base at V and 6 bases at J; junction bases unmatched: 7. This CDR3 region has 15 residues. Per germline, CDR1 SGHRS and CDR2 YFSETQ. The CDR3 is CASSLNRGRIAEAFF. The CDR3 DNA sequence: TGCGCCAGCAGCTTGAACAGGGGGCGTATAGCTGAAGCTTTCTTT. The whole variable domain, remainder taken from reference TRBV5-1 and TRBJ1-1, is KAGVTQTPRYLIKTRGQQVTLSCSPISGHRSVSWYQQTPGQGLQFLFEYFSETQRNKGNFPGRFSGRQFSNSRSEMNVSTLELGDSALYLCASSLNRGRIAEAFFGQGTRLTVV.

J is TRBJ2-4 and V is TRBV7-3, with 10 positions matching TRBD1. Matching the DNA end better, TRBJ2-5 makes the J call doubtful. Germline assignment: CDR1 SGHTA and CDR2 FQGTGA. This CDR3 has 15 amino acids. CDR3 nucleotide sequence: TGTGCCAGCAGCCAGGACAGGGGGGGGTTCCAGACCCAGTACTTC. Amino acids: CASSQDRGGFQTQYF.

As for this clonotype: This may be a read error: a much more frequent sequence differs by one nucleotide. The chain recombines TRBV29-1 with TRBJ2-5, with 10 bases lining up with TRBD2. This CDR3 is built from 13 residues. Germline V gene lookup returns CDR1 SQVTM and CDR2 ANQGSEA. The V and J ends lost 6 bases and 11 bases, in that order; junction bases with no gene match: 12. CDR3 nucleotide sequence: TGCAGCGTCGCTAGCGGGAGTTTCAATGAGCAGTACTTC. Translation: CSVASGSFNEQYF.

Comment on this clonotype: Being one base from a much bigger clone, this may be a read error. The chain joins TRBV20-1 to TRBJ2-1, with 9 bases that match TRBD1. CDR1 DFQATT and CDR2 SNEGSKA come from the germline V gene (reference sequence). The CDR3 spans 12 residues. The CDR3 spells CSARPGQGEQVF. CDR3 nucleotide sequence: TGCAGTGCTAGGCCGGGACAGGGAGAGCAGGTCTTC.

The chain joins TRBV5-5 to TRBJ1-5; D is undetermined. The CDR3 is made up of 15 amino acids. Germline V lookup: CDR1 SGHKS, CDR2 YYEKEE (reference sequence). V shed 4 bases and J shed 0 bases, with 11 bases lying between them. As DNA, the CDR3 is TGTGCCAGCAGCCAGGACGGATATAGCAATCAGCCCCAGCATTTT. This gives the protein CASSQDGYSNQPQHF.

The chain has TRBV6-5 and TRBJ1-5, with D possibly matching TRBD1 (5 bases). This CDR3 has 15 amino acids. Germline values: CDR1 MNHEY, CDR2 SVGAGI. V was shortened by 0 bases and J by 4 bases, with 10 bases between the two germline ends. This CDR3 reads CASSYSARANQPQHF. The CDR3 DNA sequence: TGTGCCAGCAGTTACTCCGCCAGGGCTAATCAGCCCCAGCATTTT.

This clonotype was counted only a few times. The rearrangement links TRBV3-1 to TRBJ2-3; TRBD2 matches at 13 bases. Germline V CDR1 and CDR2: LGHDT, YNNKEL (reference sequence). J lost 4 bases, V lost 1 base, and 5 bases had no gene match. This CDR3 has 17 residues. For the CDR3, the DNA is TGTGCCAGCAGCCAAGGGACTAGCGGGGGCCTGTCAGATACGCAGTATTTT. This translates into CASSQGTSGGLSDTQYF.

This clonotype has a handful of counts. The V call is TRBV7-2, the J call TRBJ2-3; 7 bases match TRBD2. The J segment lost 2 bases and the V segment lost 1 base, leaving 3 bases of the junction unmatched. CDR1 and CDR2 from the germline V gene are SGHTA and FQGNSA. The CDR3 contains 15 residues. The CDR3 DNA reads as TGTGCCAGCAGCTTAGGGGGAGGGGACACAGATACGCAGTATTTT. This gives the protein CASSLGGGDTDTQYF. Using reference TRBV7-2 and TRBJ2-3 for the parts outside the CDR3, the full variable domain is GAGVSQSPSNKVTEKGKDVELRCDPISGHTALYWYRQSLGQGLEFLIYFQGNSAPDKSGLPSDRFSAERTGGSVSTLTIQRTQQEDSAVYLCASSLGGGDTDTQYFGPGTRLTVL.

This chain connects TRBV7-6 to TRBJ1-1; D is ambiguous. Trimming shortened V by 1 base and J by 4 bases, and 13 bases separated the two germline ends. Germline values: CDR1 SGHVS, CDR2 FNYEAQ. The CDR3 consists of 15 residues. CDR3 in amino acids: CASSLGPSWGTEAFF. The CDR3 bases are TGTGCCAGCAGCTTAGGACCCTCTTGGGGCACTGAAGCTTTCTTT.